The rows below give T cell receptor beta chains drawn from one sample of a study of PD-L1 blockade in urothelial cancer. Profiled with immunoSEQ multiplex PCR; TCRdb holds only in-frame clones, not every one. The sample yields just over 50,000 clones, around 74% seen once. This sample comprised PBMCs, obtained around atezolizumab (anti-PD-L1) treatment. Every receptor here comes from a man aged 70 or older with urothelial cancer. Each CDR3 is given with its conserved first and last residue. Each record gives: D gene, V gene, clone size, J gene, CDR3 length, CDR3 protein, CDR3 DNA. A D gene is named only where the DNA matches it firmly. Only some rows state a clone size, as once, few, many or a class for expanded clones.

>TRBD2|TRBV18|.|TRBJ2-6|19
CASSPPSWEGFSGANVLTF
TGTGCCAGCTCACCCCCGAGCTGGGAGGGATTCTCTGGGGCCAACGTCCTGACTTTC
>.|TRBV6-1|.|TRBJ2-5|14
CASSDRGGREPKYF
TGTGCCAGCAGTGATAGAGGAGGCAGAGAGCCGAAGTACTTC
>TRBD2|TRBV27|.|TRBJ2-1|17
CASSLGTSGSSYNEQFF
TGTGCCAGCAGTCTCGGGACTAGCGGAAGCTCCTACAATGAGCAGTTCTTC
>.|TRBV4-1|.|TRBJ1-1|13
CASREALNTEAFF
TGCGCCAGCAGGGAGGCCTTGAACACTGAAGCTTTCTTT
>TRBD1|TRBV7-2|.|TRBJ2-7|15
CASSLWDSGAYEQYF
TGTGCCAGCAGCCTGTGGGACAGTGGAGCCTACGAGCAGTACTTC
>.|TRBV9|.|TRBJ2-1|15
CASSVRGFSYNEQFF
TGTGCCAGCAGCGTACGAGGGTTTTCCTACAATGAGCAGTTCTTC
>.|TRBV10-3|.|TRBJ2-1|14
CAISEPRQPNEQFF
TGTGCCATCAGTGAGCCCCGACAACCCAATGAGCAGTTCTTC
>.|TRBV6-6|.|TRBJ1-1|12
CASSWGDTEAFF
TGTGCCAGCAGCTGGGGGGACACTGAAGCTTTCTTT
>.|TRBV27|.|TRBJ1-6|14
CASSLRSGVSPLHF
TGTGCCAGCAGTTTACGTTCAGGGGTCTCACCCCTCCACTTT
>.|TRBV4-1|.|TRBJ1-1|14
CASSQARSGLEAFF
TGCGCCAGCAGCCAAGCTCGTTCTGGCCTTGAAGCTTTCTTT
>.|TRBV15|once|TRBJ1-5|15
CATSTPGDGNQPQHF
TGTGCCACCAGCACCCCGGGGGATGGCAATCAGCCCCAGCATTTT
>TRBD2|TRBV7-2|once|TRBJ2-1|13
CASSSGILAEQFF
TGTGCCAGCAGCAGCGGGATTCTCGCTGAGCAGTTCTTC
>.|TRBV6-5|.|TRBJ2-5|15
CASTTGWGGGETQYF
TGTGCCAGCACCACAGGGTGGGGCGGCGGGGAGACCCAGTACTTC
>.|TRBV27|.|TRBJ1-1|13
CASSLNRFTEAFF
TGTGCCAGCAGTTTAAACAGGTTCACTGAAGCTTTCTTT
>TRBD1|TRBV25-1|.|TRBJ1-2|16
CASSGGQGEFNYGYTF
TGTGCCAGCAGTGGCGGACAGGGGGAGTTTAACTATGGCTACACCTTC
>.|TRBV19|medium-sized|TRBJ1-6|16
CASSIGGARNNSPLHF
TGTGCCAGTAGTATAGGCGGGGCACGGAATAATTCACCCCTCCACTTT
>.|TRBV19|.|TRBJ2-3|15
CASSRRVGPTDTQYF
TGTGCCAGTAGTAGGAGGGTGGGGCCCACAGATACGCAGTATTTT
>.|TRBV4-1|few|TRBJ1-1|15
CASSPIGARGTEAFF
TGCGCCAGCAGCCCAATCGGAGCCAGGGGCACTGAAGCTTTCTTT
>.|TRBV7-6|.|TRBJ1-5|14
CASSPFGSNQPQHF
TGTGCCAGCAGCCCGTTCGGGAGCAATCAGCCCCAGCATTTT
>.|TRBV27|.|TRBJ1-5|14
CASSFRETNQPQHF
TGTGCCAGCAGTTTCCGGGAAACCAATCAGCCCCAGCATTTT
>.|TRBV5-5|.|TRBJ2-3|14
CASSLVEGTDTQYF
TGTGCCAGCAGCTTGGTGGAGGGGACAGATACGCAGTATTTT
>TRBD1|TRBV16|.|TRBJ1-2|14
CASSPGTGKYGYTF
TGTGCCAGCAGCCCCGGGACAGGAAAGTATGGCTACACCTTC
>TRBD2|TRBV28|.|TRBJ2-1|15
CASEKGLAGYNEQFF
TGTGCCAGTGAGAAGGGACTAGCGGGATACAATGAGCAGTTCTTC